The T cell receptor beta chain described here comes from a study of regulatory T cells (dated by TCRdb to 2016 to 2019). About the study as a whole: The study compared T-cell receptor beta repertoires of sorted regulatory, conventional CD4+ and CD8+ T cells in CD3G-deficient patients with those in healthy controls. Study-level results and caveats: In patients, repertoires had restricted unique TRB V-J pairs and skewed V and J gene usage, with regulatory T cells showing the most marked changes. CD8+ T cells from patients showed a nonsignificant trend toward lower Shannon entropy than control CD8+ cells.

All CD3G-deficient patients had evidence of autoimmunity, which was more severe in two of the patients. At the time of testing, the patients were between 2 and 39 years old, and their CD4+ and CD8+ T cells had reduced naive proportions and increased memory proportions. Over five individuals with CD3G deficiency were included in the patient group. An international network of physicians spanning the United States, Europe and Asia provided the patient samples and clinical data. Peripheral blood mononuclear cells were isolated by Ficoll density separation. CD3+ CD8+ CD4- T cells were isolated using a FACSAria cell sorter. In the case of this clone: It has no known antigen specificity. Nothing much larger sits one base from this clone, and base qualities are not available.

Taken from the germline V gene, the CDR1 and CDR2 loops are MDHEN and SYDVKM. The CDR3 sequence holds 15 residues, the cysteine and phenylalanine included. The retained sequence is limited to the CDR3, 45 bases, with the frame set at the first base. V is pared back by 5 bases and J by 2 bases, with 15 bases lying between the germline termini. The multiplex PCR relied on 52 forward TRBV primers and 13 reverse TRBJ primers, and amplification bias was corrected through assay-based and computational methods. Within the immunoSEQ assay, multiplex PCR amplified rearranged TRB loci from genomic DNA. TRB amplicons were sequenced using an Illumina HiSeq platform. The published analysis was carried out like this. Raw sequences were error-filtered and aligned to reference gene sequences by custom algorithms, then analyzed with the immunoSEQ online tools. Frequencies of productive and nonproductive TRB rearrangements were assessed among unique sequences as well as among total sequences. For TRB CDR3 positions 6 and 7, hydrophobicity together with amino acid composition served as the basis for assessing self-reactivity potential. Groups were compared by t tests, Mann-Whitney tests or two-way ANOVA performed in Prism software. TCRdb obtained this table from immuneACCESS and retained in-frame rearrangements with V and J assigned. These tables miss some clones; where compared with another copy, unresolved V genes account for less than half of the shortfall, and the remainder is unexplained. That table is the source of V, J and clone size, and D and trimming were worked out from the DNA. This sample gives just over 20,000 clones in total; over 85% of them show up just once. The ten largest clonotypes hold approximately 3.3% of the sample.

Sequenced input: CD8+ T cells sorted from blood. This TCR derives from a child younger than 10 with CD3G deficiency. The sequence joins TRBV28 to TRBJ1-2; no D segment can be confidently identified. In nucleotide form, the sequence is TGTGCCAGCAGTCAAGGGCCCATCTTGAACTATGGCTACACCTTC. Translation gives CASSQGPILNYGYTF.